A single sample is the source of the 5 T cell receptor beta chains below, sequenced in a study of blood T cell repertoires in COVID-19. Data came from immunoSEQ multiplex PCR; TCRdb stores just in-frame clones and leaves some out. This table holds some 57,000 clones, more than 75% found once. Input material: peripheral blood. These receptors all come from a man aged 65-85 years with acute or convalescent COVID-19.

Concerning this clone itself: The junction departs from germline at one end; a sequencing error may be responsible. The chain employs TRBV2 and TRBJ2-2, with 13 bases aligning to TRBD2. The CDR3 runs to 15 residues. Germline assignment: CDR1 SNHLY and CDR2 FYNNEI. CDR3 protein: CASRIARLAGGPEGF. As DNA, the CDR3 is TGTGCCAGCCGGATCGCTCGACTAGCGGGAGGTCCCGAGGGATTT.

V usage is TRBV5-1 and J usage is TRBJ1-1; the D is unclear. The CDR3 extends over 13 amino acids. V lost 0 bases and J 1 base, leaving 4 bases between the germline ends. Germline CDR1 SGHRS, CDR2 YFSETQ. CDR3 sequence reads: CASSLARNTEAFF. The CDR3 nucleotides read TGCGCCAGCAGCTTGGCCCGGAACACTGAAGCTTTCTTT.

This CDR3 is CASSSTRPTGYNEQFF. The DNA of the CDR3 is TGTGCCAGCAGCTCTACCCGCCCGACAGGCTACAATGAGCAGTTCTTC. The genes are TRBV11-2 and TRBJ2-1, with a weak D call TRBD1 (6 bases). Germline V lookup: CDR1 SGHAT, CDR2 FQNNGV. This CDR3 is built from 16 residues. The V end lost 4 bases, the J end lost 3 bases, and 16 bases lay between the germline ends.

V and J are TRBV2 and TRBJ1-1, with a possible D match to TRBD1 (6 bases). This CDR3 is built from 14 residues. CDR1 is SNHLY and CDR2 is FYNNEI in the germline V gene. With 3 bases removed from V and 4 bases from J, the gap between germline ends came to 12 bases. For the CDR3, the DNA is TGTGCCAGCAGTGACCAACAGGGTCCCACTGAAGCTTTCTTT. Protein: CASSDQQGPTEAFF.

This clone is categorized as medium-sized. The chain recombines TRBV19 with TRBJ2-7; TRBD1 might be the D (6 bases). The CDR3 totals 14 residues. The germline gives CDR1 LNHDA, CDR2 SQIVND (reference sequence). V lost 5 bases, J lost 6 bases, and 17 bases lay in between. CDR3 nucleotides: TGTGCCAGTAGTGTTGCCAGGGGTTACTTCGAGCAGTACTTC. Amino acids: CASSVARGYFEQYF. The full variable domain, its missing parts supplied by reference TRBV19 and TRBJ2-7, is DGGITQSPKYLFRKEGQNVTLSCEQNLNHDAMYWYRQDPGQGLRLIYYSQIVNDFQKGDIAEGYSVSREKKESFPLTVTSAQKNPTAFYLCASSVARGYFEQYFGPGTRLTVT.